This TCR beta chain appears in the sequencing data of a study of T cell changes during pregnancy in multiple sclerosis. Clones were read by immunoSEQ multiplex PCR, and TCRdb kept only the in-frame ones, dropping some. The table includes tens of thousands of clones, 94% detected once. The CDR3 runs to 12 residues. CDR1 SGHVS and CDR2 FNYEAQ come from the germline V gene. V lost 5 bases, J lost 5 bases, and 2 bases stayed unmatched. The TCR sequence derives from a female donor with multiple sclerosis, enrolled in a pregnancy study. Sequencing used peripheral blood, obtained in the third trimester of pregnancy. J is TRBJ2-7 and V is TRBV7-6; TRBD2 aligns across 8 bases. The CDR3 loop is CASSPGGDEQYF. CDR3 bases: TGTGCCAGCAGCCCCGGGGGGGACGAGCAGTACTTC.